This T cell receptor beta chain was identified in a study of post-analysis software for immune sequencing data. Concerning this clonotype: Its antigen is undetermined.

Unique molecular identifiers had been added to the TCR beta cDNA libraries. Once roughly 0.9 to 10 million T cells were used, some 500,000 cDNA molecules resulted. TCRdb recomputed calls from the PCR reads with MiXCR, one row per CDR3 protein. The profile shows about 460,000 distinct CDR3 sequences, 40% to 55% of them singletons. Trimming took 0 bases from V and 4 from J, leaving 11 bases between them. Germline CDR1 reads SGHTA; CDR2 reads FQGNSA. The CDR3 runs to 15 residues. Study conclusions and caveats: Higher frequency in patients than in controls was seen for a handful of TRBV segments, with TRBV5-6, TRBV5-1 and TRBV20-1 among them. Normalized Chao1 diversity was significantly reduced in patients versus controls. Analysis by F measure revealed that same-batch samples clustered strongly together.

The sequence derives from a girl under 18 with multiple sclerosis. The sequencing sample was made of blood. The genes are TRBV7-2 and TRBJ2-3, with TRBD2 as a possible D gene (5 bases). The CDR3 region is CASSLAPLEADTQYF. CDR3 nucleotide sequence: TGTGCCAGCAGCTTAGCCCCTTTGGAGGCAGATACGCAGTATTTT.